The 5 T cell receptor beta chains listed next were all sequenced from one sample in a study of T-cell reconstitution after alpha-beta-depleted transplantation in children. For TCRbeta, the library was prepared with unique molecular identifiers. TCRdb redid the calling of the PCR reads with MiXCR, one entry per CDR3 protein. The repertoire holds about 870,000 distinct CDR3 sequences, about 15% seen once, with just under 5% in the top ten. The sequencing used PBMCs, mostly from graft donor cells, collected 360 days after TCRalphabeta/CD19-depleted stem cell transplant. The source of these receptors is a male patient between 10 and 17 years old who had a stem cell transplant for acute lymphoblastic leukemia, so the T cells may come from the graft donor.

In the case of this clonotype: The conserved phenylalanine or tryptophan is not found at the CDR3 terminus, so this likely reflects a read error. The chain recombines TRBV25-1 with TRBJ1-2, with D possibly matching TRBD1 (5 bases). Per the germline V gene, CDR1 is MGHDK and CDR2 is SYGVNS. This CDR3 is 17 amino acids long. V lost 2 bases, J lost 2 bases, and 18 bases lay in between. CDR3 DNA sequence: TGTGCCAGCAGTGAAACTAAGGGGTTCGTAGGGAACTATGGCTACACCTAC. This sequence encodes CASSETKGFVGNYGYTY.

This clonotype was recorded many times. The rearrangement links TRBV10-3 to TRBJ2-7; tentatively, D is TRBD1 (5 bases). Trimming pared 3 bases from V and 2 bases from J, leaving 11 bases between. The CDR3 loop spans 14 amino acids. Germline V lookup: CDR1 ENHRY, CDR2 SYGVKD. The CDR3: CAISDGALAYEQYF. Here the CDR3 DNA reads TGTGCCATCAGTGATGGGGCACTTGCCTACGAGCAGTACTTC.

The J gene is TRBJ2-3, the V gene TRBV6-1; 15 nucleotides align to TRBD2. Germline loops: CDR1 MNHNS, CDR2 SASEGT. The CDR3 spans 15 residues. J was trimmed by 5 bases and V by 6 bases; bases with no gene match: 3. The CDR3 protein is CASRGLAGGGDTQYF. For the CDR3, the DNA is TGTGCCAGCAGGGGACTAGCGGGAGGTGGAGATACGCAGTATTTT.

This clonotype was seen a few times. The rearrangement links TRBV7-4 to TRBJ2-7, with TRBD1 matching over 7 bases. CDR3 length: 15 amino acids. The junction had 15 bases not matched to a gene; V was cut back by 7 bases and J by 6 bases. In germline, CDR1 is SGHVT, CDR2 SQSDAQ. DNA of the CDR3: TGTGCCAGCAACCTTACCGGGACAGAGACTTGCGAGCAGTACTTC. It specifies CASNLTGTETCEQYF.

This clonotype appeared a few times. This chain links TRBV27 with TRBJ2-3; D unresolved. Trimming cost V 5 bases and J 2 bases, with 11 bases left between them. The CDR3 consists of 14 residues. Germline V gives CDR1 MNHEY, CDR2 SMNVEV (reference sequence). CDR3 bases: TGTGCCAGCAGTCAAAGACGGGTCACAGATACGCAGTATTTT. Translation gives CASSQRRVTDTQYF.